This T cell receptor (beta chain) comes out of a study of CD8+CD57+ T cells in acquired aplastic anemia. Study background: Researchers reported that healthy donors averaged roughly 9.8 million reads for CD4+ cells.

General observations from the study: Patients were compared with controls for CD8+ Simpson's diversity, and no significant difference emerged. Roughly 30 was the count of CD8+ CDR3 sequences that patients shared with controls.

Genomic DNA served as template for TCR beta VDJ and CDR3 profiling. TCRdb ran MiXCR on the reads and lists one entry per CDR3 protein. Here the sample spans about 220,000 distinct CDR3 sequences, 30% to 40% being singletons. Germline CDR1 MNHNS, CDR2 SASEGT. J lost 5 bases, V lost 5 bases, and 5 bases had no gene match. The CDR3 totals 14 residues. This clonotype has more than one count but fewer than ten. Its specificity is unknown. This chain uses TRBV6-1 with TRBJ1-5, with 8 bases fitting TRBD1. The sequencing input was sorted CD4+, CD8+, or CD8+CD57+ T cells (not recorded which) from PBMCs. This receptor was obtained from a human donor in good health, serving as a control. The CDR3 is CASSRRGPDQPQHF. In nucleotides, the CDR3 is TGTGCCAGCAGTCGCAGGGGGCCCGATCAGCCCCAGCATTTT.